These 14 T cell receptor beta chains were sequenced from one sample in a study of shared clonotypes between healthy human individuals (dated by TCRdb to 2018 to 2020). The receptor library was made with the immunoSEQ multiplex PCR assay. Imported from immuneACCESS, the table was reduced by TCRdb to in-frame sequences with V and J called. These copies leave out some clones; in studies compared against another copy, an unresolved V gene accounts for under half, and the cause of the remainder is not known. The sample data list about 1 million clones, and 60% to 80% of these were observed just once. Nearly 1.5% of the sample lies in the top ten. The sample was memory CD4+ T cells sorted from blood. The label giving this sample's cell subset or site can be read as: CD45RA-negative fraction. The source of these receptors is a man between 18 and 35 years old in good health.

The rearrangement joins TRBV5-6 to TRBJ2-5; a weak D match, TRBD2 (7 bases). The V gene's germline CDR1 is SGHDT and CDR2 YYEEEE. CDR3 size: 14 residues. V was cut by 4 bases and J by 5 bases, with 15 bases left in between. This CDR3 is CASSRRGLYETQYF. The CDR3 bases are TGTGCCAGCAGCCGGCGGGGGCTGTATGAGACCCAGTACTTC.

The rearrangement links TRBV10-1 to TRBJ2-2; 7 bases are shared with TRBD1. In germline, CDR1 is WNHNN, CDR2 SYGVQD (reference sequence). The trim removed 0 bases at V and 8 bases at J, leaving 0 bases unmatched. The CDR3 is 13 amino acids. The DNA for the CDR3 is TGCGCCAGCAGTGAGTCGGACAGGGGGGAGCTGTTTTTT. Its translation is CASSESDRGELFF.

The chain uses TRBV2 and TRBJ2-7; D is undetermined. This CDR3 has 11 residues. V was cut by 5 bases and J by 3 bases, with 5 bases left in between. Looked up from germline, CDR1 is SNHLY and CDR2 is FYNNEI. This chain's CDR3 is CASSNGYEQYF. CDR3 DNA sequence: TGTGCCAGCAGTAATGGCTACGAGCAGTACTTC.

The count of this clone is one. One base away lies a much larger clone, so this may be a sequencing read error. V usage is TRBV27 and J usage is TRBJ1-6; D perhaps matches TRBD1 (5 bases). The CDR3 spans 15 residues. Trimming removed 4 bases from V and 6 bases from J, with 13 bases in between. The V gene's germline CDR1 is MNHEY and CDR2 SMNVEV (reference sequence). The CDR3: CASSSVGTVNSPLHF. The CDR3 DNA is TGTGCCAGCAGTTCCGTCGGGACGGTTAATTCACCCCTCCACTTT.

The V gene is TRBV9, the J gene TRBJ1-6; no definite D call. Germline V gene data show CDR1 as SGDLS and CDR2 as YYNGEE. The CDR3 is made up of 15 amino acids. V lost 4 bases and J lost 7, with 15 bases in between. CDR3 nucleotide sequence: TGTGCCAGCAGCTCGGACGGAGTGGTGAATTCACCCCTCCACTTT. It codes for CASSSDGVVNSPLHF.

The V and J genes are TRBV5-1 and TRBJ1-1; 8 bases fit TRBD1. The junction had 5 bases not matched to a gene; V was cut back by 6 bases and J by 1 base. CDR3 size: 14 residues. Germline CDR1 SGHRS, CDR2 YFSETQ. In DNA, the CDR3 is TGCGCCAGCAAGCCCGGGACAGGGAACACTGAAGCTTTCTTT. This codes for CASKPGTGNTEAFF.

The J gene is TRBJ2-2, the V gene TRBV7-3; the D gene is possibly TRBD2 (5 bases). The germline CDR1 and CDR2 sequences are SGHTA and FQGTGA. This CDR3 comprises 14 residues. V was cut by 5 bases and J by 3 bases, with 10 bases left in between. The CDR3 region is CASSRTRDTGELFF. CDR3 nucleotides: TGTGCCAGCAGCCGGACTCGGGACACCGGGGAGCTGTTTTTT.

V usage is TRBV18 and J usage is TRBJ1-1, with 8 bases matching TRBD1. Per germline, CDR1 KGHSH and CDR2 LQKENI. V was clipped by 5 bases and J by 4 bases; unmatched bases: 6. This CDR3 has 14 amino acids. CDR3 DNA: TGTGCCAGCTCATCGGACAGGGTGAGCACTGAAGCTTTCTTT. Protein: CASSSDRVSTEAFF.

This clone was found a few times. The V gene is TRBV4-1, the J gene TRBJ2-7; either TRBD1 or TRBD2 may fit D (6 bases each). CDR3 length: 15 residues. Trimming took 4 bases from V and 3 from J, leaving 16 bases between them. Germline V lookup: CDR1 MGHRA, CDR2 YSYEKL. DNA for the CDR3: TGCGCCAGCAGCCTGAGTTCGGGGGCCTACTACGAGCAGTACTTC. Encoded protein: CASSLSSGAYYEQYF.

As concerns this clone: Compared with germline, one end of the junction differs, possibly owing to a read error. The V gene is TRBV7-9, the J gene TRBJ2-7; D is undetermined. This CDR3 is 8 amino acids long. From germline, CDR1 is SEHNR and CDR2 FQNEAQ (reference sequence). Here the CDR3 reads CASSDRDF. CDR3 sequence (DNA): TGTGCCAGCAGCGACCGGGACTTC.

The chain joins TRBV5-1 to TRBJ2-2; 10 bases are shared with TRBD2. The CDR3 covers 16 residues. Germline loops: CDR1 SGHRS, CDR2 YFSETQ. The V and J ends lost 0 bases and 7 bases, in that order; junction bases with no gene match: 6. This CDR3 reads CASSLGAGGPIGELFF. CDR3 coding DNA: TGCGCCAGCAGCTTGGGAGCGGGAGGGCCGATCGGGGAGCTGTTTTTT.

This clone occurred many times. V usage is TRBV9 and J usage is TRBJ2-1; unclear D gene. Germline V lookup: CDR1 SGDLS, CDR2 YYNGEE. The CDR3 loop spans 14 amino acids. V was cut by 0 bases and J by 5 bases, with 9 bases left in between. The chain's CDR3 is CASSVDPQHNEQFF. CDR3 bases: TGTGCCAGCAGCGTAGATCCTCAGCACAATGAGCAGTTCTTC.

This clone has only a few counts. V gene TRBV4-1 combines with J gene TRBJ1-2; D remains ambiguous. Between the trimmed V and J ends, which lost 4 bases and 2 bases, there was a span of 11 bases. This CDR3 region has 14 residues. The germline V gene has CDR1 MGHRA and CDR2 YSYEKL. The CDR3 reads CASSLKGENYGYTF. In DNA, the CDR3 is TGCGCCAGCAGCCTAAAGGGAGAGAACTATGGCTACACCTTC.

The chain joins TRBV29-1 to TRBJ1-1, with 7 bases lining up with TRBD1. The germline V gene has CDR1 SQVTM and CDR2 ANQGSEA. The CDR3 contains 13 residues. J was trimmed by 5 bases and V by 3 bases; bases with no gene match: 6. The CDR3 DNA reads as TGCAGCGTTGATAGGGCAGGGGGGACTGAAGCTTTCTTT. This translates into CSVDRAGGTEAFF.